This TCR beta chain originates from a study of T cells in tuberculosis. Study findings and constraints: GMM-specific TCRs were nearer to active tuberculosis alpha repertoires, suggesting expansion.

The CDR3 is 14 amino acids. V was pared by 5 bases and J by 3 bases, with 13 bases between. Germline V lookup: CDR1 SGHTA, CDR2 FQGTGA. Here immunoSEQ multiplex PCR was the method, and the copy in TCRdb shows in-frame clones only, minus some. The data contain under 40,000 clones, roughly 94% of them singletons. Notes on this clone: Its antigen is unknown.

J is TRBJ1-1 and V is TRBV7-3; D gene ambiguous. The sequence was collected from a donor aged 10-30 years with latent tuberculosis or without tuberculosis infection. The sequencing input was PBMCs. CDR3 in amino acids: CASSPKGGHTEAFF. CDR3 DNA sequence: TGTGCCAGCAGCCCTAAAGGAGGGCACACTGAAGCTTTCTTT.